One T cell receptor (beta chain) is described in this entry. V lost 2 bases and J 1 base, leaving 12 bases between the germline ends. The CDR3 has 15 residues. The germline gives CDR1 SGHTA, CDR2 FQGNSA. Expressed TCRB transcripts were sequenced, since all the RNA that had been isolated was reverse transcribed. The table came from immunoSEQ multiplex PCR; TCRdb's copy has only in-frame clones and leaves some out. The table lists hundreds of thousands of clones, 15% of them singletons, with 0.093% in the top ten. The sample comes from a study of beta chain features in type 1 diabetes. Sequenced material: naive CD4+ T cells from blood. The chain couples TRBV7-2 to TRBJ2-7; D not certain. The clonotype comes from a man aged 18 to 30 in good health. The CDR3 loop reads CASSLSTAGSYEQYF. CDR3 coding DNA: TGTGCCAGCAGCTTAAGTACAGCTGGGTCCTACGAGCAGTACTTC.